The sequence of this TCR beta chain was determined in a study of CD8+ T cells in alopecia areata. The CDR3 runs to 14 residues. Germline CDR1 is SGDLS and CDR2 is YYNGEE. Trimming removed 4 bases at V and 3 bases at J, with 11 bases between. RNA extraction and reverse transcription yielded cDNA as sequencing template. Produced via immunoSEQ multiplex PCR; TCRdb's table is partial and in-frame only. The sample consists of 85,000 to 110,000 clones, approximately 90% of them appearing once. Treatment noted: oral pan-JAK inhibitor, 5-10 mg twice daily. This clone was observed once. The sequence derives from a human donor with alopecia areata. V gene TRBV9 combines with J gene TRBJ2-1; D is unresolved. The source was CD8+ T cells sorted from blood, collected at approximately week 34, from a patient treated with tofacitinib. The CDR3: CASSPGSNYNEQFF. For the CDR3, the DNA is TGTGCCAGCAGCCCAGGATCAAACTACAATGAGCAGTTCTTC.